The T cell receptor (beta chain) under discussion was sequenced for a study of early T cells in non-severe SARS-CoV-2 infection. TCRdb used MiXCR to reprocess the 5' RACE reads, holding one entry per CDR3 protein. The sample has 65,000 to 95,000 distinct CDR3 sequences, roughly 4.7% seen once. This clonotype was recorded many times. The germline CDR1 and CDR2 sequences are SGHRS and YFSETQ. V lost 3 bases and J lost 8; bases outside the gene matches: 18. This CDR3 contains 18 residues. The source is an adult who was a healthcare worker with PCR-confirmed SARS-CoV-2 infection or an uninfected control (not recorded which). This chain uses TRBV5-1 with TRBJ1-4; 8 bases agree with TRBD1. The sequenced sample was whole blood, obtained at baseline. CDR3 in amino acids: CASSSDAIPGQDREKLFF. The CDR3 nucleotides read TGCGCCAGCAGCTCGGATGCGATCCCGGGACAGGATCGGGAAAAACTGTTTTTT.